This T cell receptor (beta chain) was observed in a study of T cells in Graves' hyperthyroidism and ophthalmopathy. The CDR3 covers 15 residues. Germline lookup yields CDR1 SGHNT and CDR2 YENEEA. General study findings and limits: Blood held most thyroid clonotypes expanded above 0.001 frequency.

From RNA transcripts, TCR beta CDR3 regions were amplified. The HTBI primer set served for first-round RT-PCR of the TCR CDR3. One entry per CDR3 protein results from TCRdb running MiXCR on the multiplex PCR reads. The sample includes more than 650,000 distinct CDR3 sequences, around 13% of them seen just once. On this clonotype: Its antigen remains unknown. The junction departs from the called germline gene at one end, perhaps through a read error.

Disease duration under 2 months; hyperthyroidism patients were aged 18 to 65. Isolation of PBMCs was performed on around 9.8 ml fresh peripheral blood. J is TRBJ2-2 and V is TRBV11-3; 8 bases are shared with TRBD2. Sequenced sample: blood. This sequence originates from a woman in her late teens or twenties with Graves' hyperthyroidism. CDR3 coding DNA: TGTGCCAGCGGCTTAATGAGCGGGAGCCACGGGGAGCTGTTTTTT. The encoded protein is CASGLMSGSHGELFF.